This T cell receptor beta chain is drawn from a study of PD-1 blockade in classical Hodgkin lymphoma. Study-wide points: Relative to healthy donors, newly diagnosed patients reportedly had lower baseline TCR diversity, which was reported as lower still in relapsed/refractory patients. It was among complete responders that baseline diversity resembled that of newly diagnosed patients.

On this clone itself: Its antigen remains unidentified.

Clones were sequenced by immunoSEQ multiplex PCR, and TCRdb holds only the in-frame ones, with some missing. The sample contains some 86,000 clones, 90% of which appear only once. Regarding time point: cycle 4 day 1 (C4D1), after about 6 weeks of nivolumab. In every patient, relapse followed autologous stem cell transplantation, while exposure to brentuximab vedotin differed. Germline lookup yields CDR1 MDHEN and CDR2 SYDVKM. The CDR3 is made up of 8 amino acids. Sequenced here: peripheral blood mononuclear cells (PBMCs), sampled before the fourth cycle of nivolumab. The V and J genes are TRBV28 and TRBJ2-3; D call uncertain. The sequence was obtained from a human donor with classical Hodgkin lymphoma. CDR3 nucleotides: TGTTTGTCATATACGCAGTATTTT. The encoded protein is CLSYTQYF.